This TCR beta chain was identified in a study of cytomegalovirus exposure and HLA in healthy donors. 60 Vbeta and 13 Jbeta primers were used in PCR. Libraries were prepared by immunoSEQ multiplex PCR; TCRdb keeps only in-frame clonotypes and omits some of them. Seen here are 110,000 to 150,000 clones, around two thirds observed once, and the top ten hold more than 3.5%. The V segment lost 6 bases and the J segment 11 bases; nucleotides outside the gene matches: 9. CDR3 length: 13 amino acids. Germline loops: CDR1 MDHEN, CDR2 SYDVKM. This TCR was recovered from a man aged 18 to 29 in good health and CMV-seropositive. Sequences were obtained from PBMCs. The chain joins TRBV28 to TRBJ1-5; 8 bases agree with TRBD1. CDR3 nucleotides: TGTGCCAGCAGGATGACAGGGGCCCTGGCCCAGCATTTT. This encodes CASRMTGALAQHF.